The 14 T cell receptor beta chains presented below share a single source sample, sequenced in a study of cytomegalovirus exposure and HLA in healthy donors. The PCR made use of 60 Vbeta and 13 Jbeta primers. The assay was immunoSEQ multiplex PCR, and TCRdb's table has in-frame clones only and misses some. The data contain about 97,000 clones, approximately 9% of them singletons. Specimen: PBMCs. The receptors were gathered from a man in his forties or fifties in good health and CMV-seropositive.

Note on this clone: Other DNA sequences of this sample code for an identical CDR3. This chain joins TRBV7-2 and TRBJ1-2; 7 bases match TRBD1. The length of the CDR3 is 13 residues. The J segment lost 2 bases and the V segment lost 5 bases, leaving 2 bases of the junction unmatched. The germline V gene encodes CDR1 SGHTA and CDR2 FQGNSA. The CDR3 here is CASSPDRNYGYTF. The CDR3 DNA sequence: TGTGCCAGCAGCCCGGACAGGAACTATGGCTACACCTTC.

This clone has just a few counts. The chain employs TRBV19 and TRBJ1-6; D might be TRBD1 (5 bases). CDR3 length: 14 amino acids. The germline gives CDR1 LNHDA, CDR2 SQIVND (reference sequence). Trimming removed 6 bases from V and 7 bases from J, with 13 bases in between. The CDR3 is CASRAGPANSPLHF. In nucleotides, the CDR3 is TGTGCCAGTAGGGCAGGGCCCGCAAATTCACCCCTCCACTTT.

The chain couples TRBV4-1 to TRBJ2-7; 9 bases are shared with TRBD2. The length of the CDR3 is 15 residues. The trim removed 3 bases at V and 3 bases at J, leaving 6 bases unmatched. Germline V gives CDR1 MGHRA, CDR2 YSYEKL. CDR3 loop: CASSHVPSGVYEQYF. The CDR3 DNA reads TGCGCCAGCAGCCATGTCCCTAGCGGGGTCTACGAGCAGTACTTC.

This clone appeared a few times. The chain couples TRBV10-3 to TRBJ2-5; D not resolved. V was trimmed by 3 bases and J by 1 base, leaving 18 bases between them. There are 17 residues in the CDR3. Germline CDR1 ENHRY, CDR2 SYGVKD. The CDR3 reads CAISDPLWQVSQETQYF. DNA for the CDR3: TGTGCCATCAGTGACCCGCTGTGGCAGGTTTCCCAAGAGACCCAGTACTTC.

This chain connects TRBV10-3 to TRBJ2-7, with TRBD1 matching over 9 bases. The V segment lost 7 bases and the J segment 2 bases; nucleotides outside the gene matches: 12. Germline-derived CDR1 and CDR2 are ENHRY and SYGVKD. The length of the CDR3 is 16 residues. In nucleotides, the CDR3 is TGTGCCATCAATGACCCAGGACAGGGGTTAACCTACGAGCAGTACTTC. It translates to CAINDPGQGLTYEQYF.

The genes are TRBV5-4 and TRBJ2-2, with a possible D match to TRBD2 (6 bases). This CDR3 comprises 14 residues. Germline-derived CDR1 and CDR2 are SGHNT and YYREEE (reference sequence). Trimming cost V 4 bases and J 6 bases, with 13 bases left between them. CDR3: CASSGSGVAGELFF. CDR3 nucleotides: TGTGCCAGCAGCGGATCGGGGGTCGCCGGGGAGCTGTTTTTT.

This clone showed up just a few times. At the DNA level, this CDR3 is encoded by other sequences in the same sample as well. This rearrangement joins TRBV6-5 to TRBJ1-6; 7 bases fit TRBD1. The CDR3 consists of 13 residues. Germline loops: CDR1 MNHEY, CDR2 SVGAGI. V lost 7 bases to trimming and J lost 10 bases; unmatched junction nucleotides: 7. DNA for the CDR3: TGTGCCAGCAAGCAGGGGGTTCGCTCACCCCTCCACTTT. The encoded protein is CASKQGVRSPLHF.

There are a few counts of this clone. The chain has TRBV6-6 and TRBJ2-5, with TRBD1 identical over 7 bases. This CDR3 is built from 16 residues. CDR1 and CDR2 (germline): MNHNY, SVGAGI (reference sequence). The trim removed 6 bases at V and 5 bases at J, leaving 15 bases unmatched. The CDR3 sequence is CASSFPLQGRGETQYF. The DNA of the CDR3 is TGTGCCAGCAGCTTTCCTCTACAGGGGAGAGGGGAGACCCAGTACTTC.

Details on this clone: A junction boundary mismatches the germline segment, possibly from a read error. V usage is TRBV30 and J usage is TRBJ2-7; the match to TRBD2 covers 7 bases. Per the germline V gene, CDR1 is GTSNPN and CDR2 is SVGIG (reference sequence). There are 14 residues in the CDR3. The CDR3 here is CAWSPTSLKYEQYF. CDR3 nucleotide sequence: TGTGCCTGGAGCCCGACTAGCCTGAAATACGAGCAGTACTTT.

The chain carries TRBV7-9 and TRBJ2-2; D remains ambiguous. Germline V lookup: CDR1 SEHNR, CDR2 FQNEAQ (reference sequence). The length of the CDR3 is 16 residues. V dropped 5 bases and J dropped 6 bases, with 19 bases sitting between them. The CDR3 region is CASSRLMELWSGELFF. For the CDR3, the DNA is TGTGCCAGCAGCCGTCTAATGGAGCTCTGGTCCGGGGAGCTGTTTTTT.

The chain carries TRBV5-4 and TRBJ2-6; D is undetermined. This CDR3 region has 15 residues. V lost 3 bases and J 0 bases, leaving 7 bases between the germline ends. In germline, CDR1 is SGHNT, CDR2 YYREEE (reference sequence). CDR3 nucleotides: TGTGCCAGCAGCTATAGCAGCTCTGGGGCCAACGTCCTGACTTTC. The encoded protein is CASSYSSSGANVLTF.

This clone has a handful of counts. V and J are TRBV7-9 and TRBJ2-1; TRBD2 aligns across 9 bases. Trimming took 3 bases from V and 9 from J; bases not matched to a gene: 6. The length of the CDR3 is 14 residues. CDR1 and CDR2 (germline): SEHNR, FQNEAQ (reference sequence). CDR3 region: CASSLAGGPSEQFF. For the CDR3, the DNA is TGTGCCAGCAGCTTGGCGGGAGGGCCTAGTGAGCAGTTCTTC.

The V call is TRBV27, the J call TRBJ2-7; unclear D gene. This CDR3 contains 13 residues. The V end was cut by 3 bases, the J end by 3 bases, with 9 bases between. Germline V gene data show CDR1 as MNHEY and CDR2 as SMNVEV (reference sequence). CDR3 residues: CASSFGPDYEQYF. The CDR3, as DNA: TGTGCCAGCAGTTTTGGGCCAGACTACGAGCAGTACTTC.

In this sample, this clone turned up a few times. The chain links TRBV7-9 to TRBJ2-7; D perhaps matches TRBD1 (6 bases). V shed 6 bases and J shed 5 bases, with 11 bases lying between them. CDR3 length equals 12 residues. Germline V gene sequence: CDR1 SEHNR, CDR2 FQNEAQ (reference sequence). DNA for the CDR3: TGTGCCAGCAGACAGGGCGGCCACGAGCAGTACTTC. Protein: CASRQGGHEQYF.